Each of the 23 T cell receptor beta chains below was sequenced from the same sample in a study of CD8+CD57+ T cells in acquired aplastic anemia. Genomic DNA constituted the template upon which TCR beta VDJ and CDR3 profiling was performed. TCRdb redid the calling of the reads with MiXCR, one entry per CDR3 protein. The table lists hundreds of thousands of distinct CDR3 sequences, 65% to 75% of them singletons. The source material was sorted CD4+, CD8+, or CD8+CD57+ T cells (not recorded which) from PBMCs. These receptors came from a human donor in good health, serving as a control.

CDR3 bases: TGCAGTGCTACCAAAACGGGAGAGCCATCCCTCCACTTT. Residues: CSATKTGEPSLHF. This chain connects TRBV20-1 to TRBJ1-6; D unclear. Germline values: CDR1 DFQATT, CDR2 SNEGSKA (reference sequence). The CDR3 runs 13 residues. Trimming removed 4 bases from V and 14 bases from J, with 18 bases in between.

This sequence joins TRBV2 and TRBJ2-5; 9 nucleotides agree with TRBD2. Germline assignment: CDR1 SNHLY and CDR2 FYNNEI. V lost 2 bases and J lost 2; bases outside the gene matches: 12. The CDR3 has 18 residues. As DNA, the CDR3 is TGTGCCAGCAGTGAAACAGCGGGGGGCCATGTCACGCAAGAGACCCAGTACTTC. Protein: CASSETAGGHVTQETQYF. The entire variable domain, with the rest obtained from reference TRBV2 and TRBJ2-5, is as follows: EPEVTQTPSHQVTQMGQEVILRCVPISNHLYFYWYRQILGQKVEFLVSFYNNEISEKSEIFDDQFSVERPDGSNFTLKIRSTKLEDSAMYFCASSETAGGHVTQETQYFGPGTRLLVL.

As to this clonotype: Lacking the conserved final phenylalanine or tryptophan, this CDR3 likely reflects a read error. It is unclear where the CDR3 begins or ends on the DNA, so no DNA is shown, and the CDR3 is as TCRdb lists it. This chain's CDR3 is CASSLIAPGRARA. The chain carries TRBV7-2 and TRBJ1-2; the table's TRBD1 call for D was not verified on the DNA. The CDR3 comprises 13 residues, both ends counted. CDR1 SGHTA and CDR2 FQGNSA come from the germline V gene.

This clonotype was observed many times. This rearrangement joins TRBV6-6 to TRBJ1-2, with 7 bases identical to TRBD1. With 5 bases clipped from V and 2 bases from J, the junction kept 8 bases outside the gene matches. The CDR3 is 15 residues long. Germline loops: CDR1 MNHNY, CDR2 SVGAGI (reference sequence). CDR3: CASSRRGTENYGYTF. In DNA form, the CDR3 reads TGTGCCAGCAGTCGCCGGGGGACAGAAAACTATGGCTACACCTTC.

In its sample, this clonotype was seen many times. The CDR3 region is CASSNGGQLNTEAFF. The CDR3 region has the DNA TGTGCCAGCAGCAATGGAGGACAGCTGAACACTGAAGCTTTCTTT. The chain recombines TRBV7-6 with TRBJ1-1, with D possibly matching TRBD1 (6 bases). The CDR3 is 15 residues long. V dropped 5 bases and J dropped 0 bases, with 13 bases sitting between them. Germline V gene lookup returns CDR1 SGHVS and CDR2 FNYEAQ. Looking up the rest from reference TRBV7-6 and TRBJ1-1 gives the full variable domain: GAGVSQSPRYKVTKRGQDVALRCDPISGHVSLYWYRQALGQGPEFLTYFNYEAQQDKSGLPNDRFSAERPEGSISTLTIQRTEQRDSAMYRCASSNGGQLNTEAFFGQGTRLTVV.

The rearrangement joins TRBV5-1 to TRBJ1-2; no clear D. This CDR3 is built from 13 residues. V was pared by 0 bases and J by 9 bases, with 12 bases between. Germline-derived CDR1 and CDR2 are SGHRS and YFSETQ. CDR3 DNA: TGCGCCAGCAGCTTGGGACTAGCGACGCGCTACACCTTC. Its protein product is CASSLGLATRYTF.

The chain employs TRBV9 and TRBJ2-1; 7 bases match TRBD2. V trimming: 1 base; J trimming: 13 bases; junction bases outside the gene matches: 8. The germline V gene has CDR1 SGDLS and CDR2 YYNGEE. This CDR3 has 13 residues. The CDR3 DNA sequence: TGTGCCAGCAGCGTAAGTCTAGCGGCGGACCAGTTCTTC. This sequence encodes CASSVSLAADQFF.

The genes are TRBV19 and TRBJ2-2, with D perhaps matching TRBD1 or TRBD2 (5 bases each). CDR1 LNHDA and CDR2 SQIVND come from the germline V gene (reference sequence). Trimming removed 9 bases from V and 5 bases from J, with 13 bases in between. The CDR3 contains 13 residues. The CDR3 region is CASRDRRTGELFF. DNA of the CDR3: TGTGCCAGCCGGGACCGTAGGACCGGGGAGCTGTTTTTT.

The DNA of the CDR3 is TGTGCCCGCACCCACGCCCGGGACAGGGCTTCAGATACGCAGTATTTT. The encoded protein is CARTHARDRASDTQYF. The gene calls are TRBV2 and TRBJ2-3; 9 bases agree with TRBD1. V gave up 11 bases and J gave up 4 bases; unmatched junction bases: 16. This CDR3 comprises 16 residues. The V gene's germline CDR1 is SNHLY and CDR2 FYNNEI.

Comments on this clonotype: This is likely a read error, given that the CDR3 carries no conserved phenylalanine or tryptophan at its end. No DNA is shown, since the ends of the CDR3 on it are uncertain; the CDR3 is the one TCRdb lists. This CDR3 reads CASSPTTG. The chain uses TRBV5-4 and TRBJ2-6; the table's D call, TRBD1, has no DNA check behind it. The CDR3 totals 8 residues, both ends included. Germline V CDR1 and CDR2: SGHNT, YYREEE (reference sequence).

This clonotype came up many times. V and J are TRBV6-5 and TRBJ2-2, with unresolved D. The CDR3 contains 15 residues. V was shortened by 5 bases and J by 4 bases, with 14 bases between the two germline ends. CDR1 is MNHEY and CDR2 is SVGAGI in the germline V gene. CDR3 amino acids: CASSETLVVTGELFF. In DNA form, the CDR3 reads TGTGCCAGCAGTGAAACTCTAGTTGTCACCGGGGAGCTGTTTTTT.

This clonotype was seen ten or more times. The CDR3 protein is CASSYRGGGYGYTF. CDR3 nucleotide sequence: TGTGCCAGCAGCTACCGGGGGGGGGGCTATGGCTACACCTTC. The J gene is TRBJ1-2, the V gene TRBV7-8; D may be TRBD1 (5 bases). This CDR3 contains 14 residues. Per germline, CDR1 SGHVS and CDR2 FQNEAQ. V was cut by 4 bases and J by 4 bases, with 13 bases left in between.

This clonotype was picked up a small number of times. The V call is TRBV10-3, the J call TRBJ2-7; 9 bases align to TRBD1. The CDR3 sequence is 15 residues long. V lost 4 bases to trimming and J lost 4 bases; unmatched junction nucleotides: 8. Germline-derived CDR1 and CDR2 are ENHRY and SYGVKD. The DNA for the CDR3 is TGTGCCATCAGTGCAGGGACAGGGATGCGTTACGAGCAGTACTTC. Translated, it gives CAISAGTGMRYEQYF.

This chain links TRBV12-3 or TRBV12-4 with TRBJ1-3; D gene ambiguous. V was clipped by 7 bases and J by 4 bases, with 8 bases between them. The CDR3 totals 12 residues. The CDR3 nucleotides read TGTGCCAGCAAGGTTTTCGGAAACACCATATATTTT. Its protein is CASKVFGNTIYF.

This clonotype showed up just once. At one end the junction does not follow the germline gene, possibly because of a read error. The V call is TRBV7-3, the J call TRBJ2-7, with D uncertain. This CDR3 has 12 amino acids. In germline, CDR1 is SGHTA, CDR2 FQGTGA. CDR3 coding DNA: TGTGCCAGCAGCGTCGTCGGGTCCGAGCAGAACTTT. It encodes CASSVVGSEQNF.

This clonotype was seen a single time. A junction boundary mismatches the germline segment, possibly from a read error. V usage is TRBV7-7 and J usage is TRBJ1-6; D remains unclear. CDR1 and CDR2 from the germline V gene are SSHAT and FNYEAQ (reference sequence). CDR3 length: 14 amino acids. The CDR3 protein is CASSTKLAGELLFF. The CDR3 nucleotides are TGTGCTAGCAGCACCAAACTGGCCGGGGAGCTGCTCTTTTTT.

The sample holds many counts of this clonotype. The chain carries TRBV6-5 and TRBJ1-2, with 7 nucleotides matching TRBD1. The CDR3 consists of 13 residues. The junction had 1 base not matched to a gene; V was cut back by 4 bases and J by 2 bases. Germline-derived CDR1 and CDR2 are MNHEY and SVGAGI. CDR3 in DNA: TGTGCCAGCAGTTCGACAGGGAACTATGGCTACACCTTC. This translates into CASSSTGNYGYTF.

The CDR3 loop is CASSAGTGRTETQYF. CDR3 nucleotides: TGTGCCAGCAGTGCCGGGACAGGGAGGACGGAGACCCAGTACTTC. This chain uses TRBV25-1 with TRBJ2-5; 9 bases are a match to TRBD1. This CDR3 is 15 amino acids long. Germline CDR1 is MGHDK and CDR2 is SYGVNS. V shed 4 bases, J shed 5 bases, and the junction held 8 bases outside the gene matches.

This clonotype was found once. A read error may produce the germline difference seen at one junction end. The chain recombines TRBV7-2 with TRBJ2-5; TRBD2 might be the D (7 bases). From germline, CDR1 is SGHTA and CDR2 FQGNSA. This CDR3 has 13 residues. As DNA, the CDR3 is TGTGCCAGCAGCCAAGAAGGGGGGGAGACCCAGTGCTTC. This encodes CASSQEGGETQCF.

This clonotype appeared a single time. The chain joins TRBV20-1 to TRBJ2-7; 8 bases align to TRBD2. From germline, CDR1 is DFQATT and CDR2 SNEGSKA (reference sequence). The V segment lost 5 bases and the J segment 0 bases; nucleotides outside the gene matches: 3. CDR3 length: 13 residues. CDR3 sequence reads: CSAVSGSSYEQYF. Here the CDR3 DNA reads TGCAGTGCTGTAAGCGGGAGCTCCTACGAGCAGTACTTC.

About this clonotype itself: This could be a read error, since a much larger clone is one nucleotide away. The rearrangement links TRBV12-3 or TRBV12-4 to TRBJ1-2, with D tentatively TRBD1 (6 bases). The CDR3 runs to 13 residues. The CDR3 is CASSLIGYGGYIF. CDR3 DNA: TGTGCCAGCAGTTTAATTGGGTACGGGGGCTACATCTTC.

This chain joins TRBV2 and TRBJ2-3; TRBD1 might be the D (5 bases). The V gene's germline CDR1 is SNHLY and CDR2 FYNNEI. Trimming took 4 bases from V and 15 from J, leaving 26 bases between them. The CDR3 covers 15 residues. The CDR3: CASSAQAEFTDTHYF. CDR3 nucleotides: TGTGCCAGCAGTGCACAGGCCGAGTTCACCGACACCCACTATTTT.

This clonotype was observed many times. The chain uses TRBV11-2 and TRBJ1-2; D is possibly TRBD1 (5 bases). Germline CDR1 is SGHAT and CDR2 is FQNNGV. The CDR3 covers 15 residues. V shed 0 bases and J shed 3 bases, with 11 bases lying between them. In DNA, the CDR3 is TGTGCCAGCAGCTTAGATCGTCAGGGCTACTATGGCTACACCTTC. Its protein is CASSLDRQGYYGYTF. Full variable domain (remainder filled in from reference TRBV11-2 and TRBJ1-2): EAGVAQSPRYKIIEKRQSVAFWCNPISGHATLYWYQQILGQGPKLLIQFQNNGVVDDSQLPKDRFSAERLKGVDSTLKIQPAKLEDSAVYLCASSLDRQGYYGYTFGSGTRLTVV.